The 8 T cell receptor beta chains below were found in one sample sequenced in a study of T-cell reconstitution after alpha-beta-depleted transplantation in children. Library preparation (for TCRbeta) was performed with unique molecular identifiers. TCRdb analysed the PCR reads with MiXCR anew, one entry per CDR3 protein. The sample includes 640,000 or so distinct CDR3 sequences, around 17% of them seen just once. The input for sequencing was PBMCs from the stem cell graft donor, taken from the stem cell graft. The source of these receptors is a human donor who donated a stem cell graft to a child with acute myeloid leukemia.

At least ten counts were recorded for this clonotype. V usage is TRBV20-1 and J usage is TRBJ2-7; TRBD1 matches 8 bases. V shed 1 base and J 5 bases; nucleotides not matched to a gene: 4. Germline values: CDR1 DFQATT, CDR2 SNEGSKA (reference sequence). There are 13 residues in the CDR3. CDR3 sequence reads: CSARGQGAHEQYV. CDR3 in DNA: TGCAGTGCTAGAGGGCAGGGGGCCCACGAGCAGTACGTC.

Worth noting for this clonotype: Since a much larger clone is just one base distant, this may be a read error. The chain couples TRBV5-1 to TRBJ2-1, with a tentative D call TRBD2 (6 bases). CDR3 length: 13 amino acids. Germline values: CDR1 SGHRS, CDR2 YFSETQ. The chain's CDR3 is CARSLSGVHEQFF. CDR3 nucleotides: TGCGCCCGCAGCTTGTCGGGGGTCCATGAGCAGTTCTTC.

The chain recombines TRBV4-3 with TRBJ1-2; D is possibly TRBD1 (5 bases). Germline assignment: CDR1 LGHNA and CDR2 YSLEER. CDR3 length: 13 amino acids. Trimming cost V 1 base and J 8 bases, with 11 bases left between them. In nucleotides, the CDR3 is TGCGCCAGCAGCCAAGTTGAAGGGGTAGGCTACACCTTC. It codes for CASSQVEGVGYTF.

The V gene is TRBV6-2 or TRBV6-3, the J gene TRBJ2-2; TRBD2 is a possible D gene (6 bases). This CDR3 is built from 16 residues. Germline V gives CDR1 MNHEY, CDR2 SVGEGT. Trimming stripped 2 bases from V and 5 bases from J, with 15 bases between. Here the CDR3 reads CASSYGGTRRTGELFF. In nucleotides, the CDR3 is TGTGCCAGCAGTTACGGGGGGACCCGGCGGACCGGGGAGCTGTTTTTT.

The J gene is TRBJ2-5, the V gene TRBV20-1; unclear D gene. This CDR3 region has 14 residues. Germline V lookup: CDR1 DFQATT, CDR2 SNEGSKA (reference sequence). V was trimmed by 7 bases and J by 0 bases, leaving 15 bases between them. The CDR3 DNA reads as TGCAGTGTTACTGCGGATTGGTACCAAGAGACCCAGTACTTC. Translating it yields CSVTADWYQETQYF.

This clonotype appeared many times. CDR3 loop: CAWSVVGSFTDTQYF. The DNA of the CDR3 is TGTGCCTGGAGTGTCGTTGGATCCTTCACAGATACGCAGTATTTT. The chain carries TRBV30 and TRBJ2-3, with no clear D. The CDR3 extends over 15 amino acids. Germline CDR1 and CDR2: GTSNPN and SVGIG (reference sequence). V lost 0 bases and J 2 bases, leaving 12 bases between the germline ends.

This clonotype was detected a few times. V is TRBV20-1 and J is TRBJ2-1; D possibly corresponds to TRBD1 (6 bases). The CDR3 sequence is 16 residues long. Germline V CDR1 and CDR2: DFQATT, SNEGSKA (reference sequence). V was trimmed by 0 bases and J by 4 bases, leaving 16 bases between them. DNA for the CDR3: TGCAGTGCTAGAGACCAGGGACAACCGAAGTACAATGAGCAGTTCTTC. Encoded protein: CSARDQGQPKYNEQFF.

The chain uses TRBV15 and TRBJ2-1, with a tentative D call TRBD1 (6 bases). In germline, CDR1 is LNHNV, CDR2 YYDKDF (reference sequence). Trimming removed 0 bases at V and 8 bases at J, with 14 bases between. This CDR3 has 15 amino acids. The CDR3 loop is CATSRDNREKYEQFF. Here the CDR3 DNA reads TGTGCCACCAGCAGAGATAACAGGGAAAAGTATGAGCAGTTCTTC.